This T cell receptor beta chain was identified during a study of T cell changes during pregnancy in multiple sclerosis. Germline V lookup: CDR1 MDHEN, CDR2 SYDVKM. Deletions cut 4 bases from V and 4 bases from J, with 13 bases between. The length of the CDR3 is 14 residues. Sequencing was performed with immunoSEQ multiplex PCR; in TCRdb, only in-frame clones are kept and a portion is missing. The data contain around 60,000 clones, 88% of them seen just once; the ten biggest clones take up 1.5% to 2%. The receptor's source is a female donor with multiple sclerosis, enrolled in a pregnancy study. This sample comprised peripheral blood, obtained in the first trimester of pregnancy. This rearrangement joins TRBV28 to TRBJ2-5, with D perhaps matching TRBD2 (5 bases). This CDR3 reads CASSSPTRVETQYF. The CDR3 DNA reads as TGTGCCAGCAGTTCACCGACGAGGGTAGAGACCCAGTACTTC.